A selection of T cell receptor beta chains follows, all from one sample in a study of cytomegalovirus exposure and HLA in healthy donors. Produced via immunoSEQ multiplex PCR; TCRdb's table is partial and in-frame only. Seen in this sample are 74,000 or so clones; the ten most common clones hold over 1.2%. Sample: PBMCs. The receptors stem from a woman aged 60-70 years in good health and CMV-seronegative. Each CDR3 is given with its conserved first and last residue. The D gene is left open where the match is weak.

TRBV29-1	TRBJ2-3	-	CSVDGQSTDTQYF
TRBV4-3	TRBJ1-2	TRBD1	CASSQDVVRTGGVWGYTF
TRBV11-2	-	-	CASSLDASYEQYF
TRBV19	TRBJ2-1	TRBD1	CASSIARDRAEQFF
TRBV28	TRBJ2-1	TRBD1	CASRSGQAYNEQFF
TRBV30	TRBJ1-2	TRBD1	CAWSPGQVGYTF
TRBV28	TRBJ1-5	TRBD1	CASSLIQGSNQPQHF
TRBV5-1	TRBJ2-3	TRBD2	CASSLEGGSDGDTQYF
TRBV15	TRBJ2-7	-	CATSRDLEGQYF
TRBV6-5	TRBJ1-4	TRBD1	CASGTGRTNEKLFF
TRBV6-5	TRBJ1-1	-	CASSYRQRDTEAFF
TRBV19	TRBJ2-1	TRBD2	CASSIARLAANEQFF
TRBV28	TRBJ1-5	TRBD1	CASSSGQGRNQPQHF
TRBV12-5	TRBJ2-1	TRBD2	CARQFGTSGYNEQFF
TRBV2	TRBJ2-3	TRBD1	CASSWDRGRITDTQYF
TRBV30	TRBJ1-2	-	CAWSVCRELTF
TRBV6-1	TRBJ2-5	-	CASSESWHPKETQYF
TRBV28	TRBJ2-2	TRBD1	CASVTGGKDTGELFF
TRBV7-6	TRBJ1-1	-	CASSGGRNTEAFF
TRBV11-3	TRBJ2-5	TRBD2	CASSLGILAGEGETQYF
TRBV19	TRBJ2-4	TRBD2	CASSIFLAGGWSGAKNIQYF
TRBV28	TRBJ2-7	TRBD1	CASGDSDSFSYEQYF
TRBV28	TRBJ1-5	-	CASGPGGLGNQPQHF
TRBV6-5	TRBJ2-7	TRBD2	CASRISGSSGEQYF
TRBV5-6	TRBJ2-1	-	CASSQRGRSPSYNEQFF